Shown below are 18 T cell receptor beta chains from a single sample sequenced in a study of blood T cell repertoires in COVID-19. Produced via immunoSEQ multiplex PCR; TCRdb's table is partial and in-frame only. The sample holds more than 100,000 clones, about 89% seen once. Sequenced sample: peripheral blood. Source of these receptors: a woman aged 60 to 75 with acute or convalescent COVID-19.

This sequence joins TRBV9 and TRBJ1-1; 9 bases match TRBD1. Germline values: CDR1 SGDLS, CDR2 YYNGEE. V shed 0 bases and J 2 bases; nucleotides not matched to a gene: 2. The CDR3 covers 15 residues. The CDR3: CASSVATGGNTEAFF. The CDR3 DNA reads as TGTGCCAGCAGCGTAGCTACAGGGGGCAACACTGAAGCTTTCTTT.

The rearrangement joins TRBV9 to TRBJ2-6, with D perhaps matching TRBD1 (5 bases). V dropped 4 bases and J dropped 10 bases, with 27 bases sitting between them. Germline CDR1 reads SGDLS; CDR2 reads YYNGEE. The CDR3 has 18 residues. CDR3 in amino acids: CASSRLDKTLWQGNVLTF. For the CDR3, the DNA is TGTGCCAGCAGCAGACTGGACAAGACGCTATGGCAAGGGAACGTCCTGACTTTC.

The chain couples TRBV2 to TRBJ1-2; D may be TRBD1 (6 bases). V was clipped by 4 bases and J by 7 bases, with 10 bases between them. CDR3 length equals 12 residues. Germline assignment: CDR1 SNHLY and CDR2 FYNNEI. The CDR3, as DNA: TGTGCCAGCAGTGCCAGGGGACGTGGCTACACCTTC. This codes for CASSARGRGYTF.

The V call is TRBV10-2, the J call TRBJ1-5, with TRBD1 matching over 7 bases. Germline-derived CDR1 and CDR2 are WSHSY and SAAADI. The V and J ends lost 2 bases and 4 bases, in that order; junction bases with no gene match: 5. This CDR3 is 15 amino acids long. DNA for the CDR3: TGCGCCAGCAGTGAGGAGGACAGGAGAAATCAGCCCCAGCATTTT. This codes for CASSEEDRRNQPQHF.

The chain has TRBV6-5 and TRBJ2-1, with TRBD2 matching over 9 bases. The trim removed 6 bases at V and 5 bases at J, leaving 8 bases unmatched. This CDR3 region has 15 residues. Germline lookup yields CDR1 MNHEY and CDR2 SVGAGI. The CDR3 DNA is TGTGCCAGCAGACCGGGACTAGCCTTAAACAATGAGCAGTTCTTC. Residues: CASRPGLALNNEQFF.

The chain joins TRBV9 to TRBJ1-1; TRBD1 agrees at 7 bases. The germline CDR1 and CDR2 sequences are SGDLS and YYNGEE. This CDR3 contains 14 residues. With 4 bases clipped from V and 0 bases from J, the junction kept 3 bases outside the gene matches. In DNA form, the CDR3 reads TGTGCCAGCAGCCTCGGACAGGTGAACACTGAAGCTTTCTTT. Its translation is CASSLGQVNTEAFF. Full variable domain (remainder filled in from reference TRBV9 and TRBJ1-1): DSGVTQTPKHLITATGQRVTLRCSPRSGDLSVYWYQQSLDQGLQFLIQYYNGEERAKGNILERFSAQQFPDLHSELNLSSLELGDSALYFCASSLGQVNTEAFFGQGTRLTVV.

The chain links TRBV21-1 to TRBJ2-2; the table's D call TRBD2 went unverified against the DNA. TRBV21-1 has pseudogene status. The CDR3 extends over 15 amino acids. The CDR3 loop is CASSNGTSVGGELFF. CDR3 DNA: TGTGCCAGCAGCAACGGGACTAGCGTCGGCGGGGAGCTGTTTTTT.

The genes are TRBV28 and TRBJ1-3, with D hard to call. Germline CDR1 reads MDHEN; CDR2 reads SYDVKM. Trimming removed 0 bases from V and 0 bases from J, with 12 bases in between. The CDR3 totals 17 residues. CDR3 protein: CASSLWDGESSGNTIYF. In DNA, the CDR3 is TGTGCCAGCAGTTTATGGGACGGGGAGAGCTCTGGAAACACCATATATTTT.

The rearrangement links TRBV27 to TRBJ2-7; 8 bases are shared with TRBD2. V shed 5 bases and J 3 bases; nucleotides not matched to a gene: 9. The CDR3 runs to 15 residues. The germline gives CDR1 MNHEY, CDR2 SMNVEV (reference sequence). CDR3 protein: CASSPSVSGSYEQYF. The CDR3 DNA follows: TGTGCCAGCAGTCCGTCGGTCAGCGGGAGCTACGAGCAGTACTTC.

The chain combines TRBV7-2 with TRBJ1-4; 9 positions match TRBD1. The germline gives CDR1 SGHTA, CDR2 FQGNSA. This CDR3 spans 14 amino acids. Trimming took 5 bases from V and 8 from J; bases not matched to a gene: 6. The CDR3 spells CASSPGQGGEKLFF. The CDR3 nucleotides are TGTGCCAGCAGCCCGGGACAGGGAGGGGAAAAACTGTTTTTT.

The V gene is TRBV7-3, the J gene TRBJ1-1; 10 bases agree with TRBD1. This CDR3 has 15 residues. Looked up from germline, CDR1 is SGHTA and CDR2 is FQGTGA. The ends lost 0 bases at V and 6 bases at J; junction bases unmatched: 4. The CDR3 coding sequence is TGTGCCAGCAGCTTAACGTCCGGACAGGGGGCTGAAGCTTTCTTT. Its translation: CASSLTSGQGAEAFF.

The V gene is TRBV5-4, the J gene TRBJ2-5; the match to TRBD2 covers 11 bases. The CDR3 has 17 amino acids. After removal of 4 bases from V and 4 bases from J, the junction contained 12 bases not matched to a gene. CDR1 is SGHNT, CDR2 YYREEE, per germline (reference sequence). Here the CDR3 reads CASSPNGLAGGGETQYF. The CDR3 DNA is TGTGCCAGCAGCCCAAATGGGCTAGCGGGAGGAGGAGAGACCCAGTACTTC. Variable domain in full (rest from reference TRBV5-4 and TRBJ2-5): ETGVTQSPTHLIKTRGQQVTLRCSSQSGHNTVSWYQQALGQGPQFIFQYYREEENGRGNFPPRFSGLQFPNYSSELNVNALELDDSALYLCASSPNGLAGGGETQYFGPGTRLLVL.

The V and J genes are TRBV15 and TRBJ2-7, with 7 bases fitting TRBD2. The CDR3 length is 17 residues. The V gene end was trimmed by 0 bases and the J gene end by 3 bases; junction bases not matched to a gene: 11. Germline CDR1 is LNHNV and CDR2 is YYDKDF (reference sequence). CDR3 DNA: TGTGCCACCAGCAGAGAACCCCAGCGGGGAAGTGGCTACGAGCAGTACTTC. Translating gives CATSREPQRGSGYEQYF.

The V and J genes are TRBV7-9 and TRBJ2-2, with D possibly TRBD1 on 6 matching bases. The V end was cut by 5 bases, the J end by 4 bases, with 14 bases between. The length of the CDR3 is 15 residues. Looked up from germline, CDR1 is SEHNR and CDR2 is FQNEAQ (reference sequence). CDR3 bases: TGTGCCAGCAGCCCCCAGGGGCGGAGCACCGGGGAGCTGTTTTTT. It is translated as CASSPQGRSTGELFF. The full variable domain, its missing parts supplied by reference TRBV7-9 and TRBJ2-2, is DTGVSQNPRHKITKRGQNVTFRCDPISEHNRLYWYRQTLGQGPEFLTYFQNEAQLEKSRLLSDRFSAERPKGSFSTLEIQRTEQGDSAMYLCASSPQGRSTGELFFGEGSRLTVL.

V usage is TRBV7-8 and J usage is TRBJ1-3, with D tentatively TRBD1 (6 bases). Trimming cost V 5 bases and J 0 bases, with 11 bases left between them. Germline V gene lookup returns CDR1 SGHVS and CDR2 FQNEAQ. The CDR3 runs to 15 residues. CDR3 sequence: CASSGTGFSGNTIYF. The CDR3 DNA follows: TGTGCCAGCAGCGGAACAGGGTTCTCTGGAAACACCATATATTTT.

This CDR3 is CASSPRTGRPEQYF. CDR3 in DNA: TGTGCCAGCAGCCCTCGGACAGGACGGCCCGAGCAGTACTTC. This rearrangement joins TRBV7-9 to TRBJ2-7; 7 bases agree with TRBD1. The germline V gene has CDR1 SEHNR and CDR2 FQNEAQ (reference sequence). J was trimmed by 6 bases and V by 5 bases; bases with no gene match: 10. The CDR3 contains 14 residues.

This clone has only one observation. The rearrangement joins TRBV6-5 to TRBJ2-2; tentatively, D is TRBD1 (6 bases). The CDR3 is 14 amino acids. V was clipped by 6 bases and J by 4 bases, with 12 bases between them. Germline-derived CDR1 and CDR2 are MNHEY and SVGAGI. CDR3 DNA sequence: TGTGCCAGCAGCTTTACAGGGTCCACCGGGGAGCTGTTTTTT. Its translation is CASSFTGSTGELFF.

The chain recombines TRBV7-6 with TRBJ2-5; maybe TRBD2 (5 bases). Germline CDR1 and CDR2: SGHVS and FNYEAQ. V was clipped by 1 base and J by 7 bases, with 13 bases between them. The CDR3 sequence is 14 residues long. CDR3 bases: TGTGCCAGCAGCTTAGTTAGGACTGTGGGGACCCAGTACTTC. It translates to CASSLVRTVGTQYF. The full variable domain, rest sourced from reference TRBV7-6 and TRBJ2-5, is GAGVSQSPRYKVTKRGQDVALRCDPISGHVSLYWYRQALGQGPEFLTYFNYEAQQDKSGLPNDRFSAERPEGSISTLTIQRTEQRDSAMYRCASSLVRTVGTQYFGPGTRLLVL.